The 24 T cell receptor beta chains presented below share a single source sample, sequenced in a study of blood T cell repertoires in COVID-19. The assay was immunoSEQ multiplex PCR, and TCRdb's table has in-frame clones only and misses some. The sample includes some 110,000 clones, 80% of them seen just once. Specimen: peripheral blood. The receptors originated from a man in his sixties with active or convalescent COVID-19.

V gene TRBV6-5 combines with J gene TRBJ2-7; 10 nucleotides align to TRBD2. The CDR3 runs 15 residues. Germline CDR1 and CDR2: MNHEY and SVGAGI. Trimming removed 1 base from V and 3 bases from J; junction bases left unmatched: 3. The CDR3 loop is CASSYFPSGSYEQYF. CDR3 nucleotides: TGTGCCAGCAGTTACTTCCCTAGCGGGAGCTACGAGCAGTACTTC.

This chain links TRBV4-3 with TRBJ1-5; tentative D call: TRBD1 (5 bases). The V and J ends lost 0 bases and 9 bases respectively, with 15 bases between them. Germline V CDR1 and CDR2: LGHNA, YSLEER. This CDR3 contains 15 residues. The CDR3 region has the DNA TGCGCCAGCAGCCAAGATAGGGGCCAGCAATGGCCCCAGCATTTT. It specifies CASSQDRGQQWPQHF.

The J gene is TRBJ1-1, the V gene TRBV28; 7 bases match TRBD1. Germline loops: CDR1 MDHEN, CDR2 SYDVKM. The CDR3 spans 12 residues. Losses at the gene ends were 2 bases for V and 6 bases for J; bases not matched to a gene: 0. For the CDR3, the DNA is TGTGCCAGCAGTTTAGGACAGGCTGAAGCTTTCTTT. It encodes CASSLGQAEAFF. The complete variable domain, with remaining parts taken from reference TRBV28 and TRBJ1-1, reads DVKVTQSSRYLVKRTGEKVFLECVQDMDHENMFWYRQDPGLGLRLIYFSYDVKMKEKGDIPEGYSVSREKKERFSLILESASTNQTSMYLCASSLGQAEAFFGQGTRLTVV.

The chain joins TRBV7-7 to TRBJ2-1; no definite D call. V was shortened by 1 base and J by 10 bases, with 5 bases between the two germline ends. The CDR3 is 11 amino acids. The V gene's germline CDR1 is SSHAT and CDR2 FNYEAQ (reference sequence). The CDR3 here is CASSLVLEQFF. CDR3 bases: TGTGCCAGCAGCTTAGTTCTCGAGCAGTTCTTC. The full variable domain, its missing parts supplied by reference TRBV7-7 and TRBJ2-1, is GAGVSQSPRYKVTKRGQDVTLRCDPISSHATLYWYQQALGQGPEFLTYFNYEAQPDKSGLPSDRFSAERPEGSISTLTIQRTEQRDSAMYRCASSLVLEQFFGPGTRLTVL.

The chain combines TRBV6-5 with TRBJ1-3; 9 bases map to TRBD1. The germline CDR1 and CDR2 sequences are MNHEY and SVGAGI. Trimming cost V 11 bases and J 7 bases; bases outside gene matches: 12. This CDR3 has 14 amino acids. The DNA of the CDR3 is TGTGCCGCACAAGGAGGGACAGGGAGGAACACCATATATTTT. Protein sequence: CAAQGGTGRNTIYF.

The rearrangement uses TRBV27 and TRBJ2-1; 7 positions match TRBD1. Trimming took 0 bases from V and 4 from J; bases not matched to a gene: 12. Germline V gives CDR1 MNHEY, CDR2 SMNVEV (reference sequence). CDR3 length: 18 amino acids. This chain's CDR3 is CASSLSPGQRLHYNEQFF. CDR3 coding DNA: TGTGCCAGCAGTTTATCTCCGGGACAGAGACTACATTACAATGAGCAGTTCTTC.

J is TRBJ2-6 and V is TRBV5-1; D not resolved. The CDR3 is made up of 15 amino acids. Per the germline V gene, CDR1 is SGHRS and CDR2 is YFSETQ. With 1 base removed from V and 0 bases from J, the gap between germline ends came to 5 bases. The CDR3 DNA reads TGCGCCAGCAGCTTGACAGCCTCTGGGGCCAACGTCCTGACTTTC. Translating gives CASSLTASGANVLTF.

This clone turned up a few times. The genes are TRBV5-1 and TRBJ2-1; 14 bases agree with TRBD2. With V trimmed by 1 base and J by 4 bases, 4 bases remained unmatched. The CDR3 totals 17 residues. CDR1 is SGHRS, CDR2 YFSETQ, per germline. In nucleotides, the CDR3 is TGCGCCAGCAGCTTGCCCGGACTAGCGGGAGGATACAATGAGCAGTTCTTC. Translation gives CASSLPGLAGGYNEQFF. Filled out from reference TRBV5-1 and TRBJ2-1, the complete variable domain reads KAGVTQTPRYLIKTRGQQVTLSCSPISGHRSVSWYQQTPGQGLQFLFEYFSETQRNKGNFPGRFSGRQFSNSRSEMNVSTLELGDSALYLCASSLPGLAGGYNEQFFGPGTRLTVL.

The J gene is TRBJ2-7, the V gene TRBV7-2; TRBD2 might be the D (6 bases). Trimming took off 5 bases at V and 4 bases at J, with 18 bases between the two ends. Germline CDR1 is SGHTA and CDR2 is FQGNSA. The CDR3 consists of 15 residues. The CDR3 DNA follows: TGTGCCAGCAGCGCCCGACCCCTAGGGAGGTACGAGCAGTACTTC. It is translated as CASSARPLGRYEQYF.

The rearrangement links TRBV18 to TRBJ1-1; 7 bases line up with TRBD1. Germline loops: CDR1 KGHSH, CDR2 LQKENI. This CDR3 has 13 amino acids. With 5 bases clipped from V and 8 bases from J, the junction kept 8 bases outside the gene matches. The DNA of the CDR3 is TGTGCCAGCTCAACCCAGGGGGGCTGGGAAGCTTTCTTT. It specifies CASSTQGGWEAFF.

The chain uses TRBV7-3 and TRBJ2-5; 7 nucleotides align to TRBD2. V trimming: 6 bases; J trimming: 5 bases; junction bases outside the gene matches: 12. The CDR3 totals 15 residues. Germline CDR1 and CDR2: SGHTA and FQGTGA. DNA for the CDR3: TGTGCCAGCAGTAACGGGGGAGGGCGATTCGAGACCCAGTACTTC. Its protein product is CASSNGGGRFETQYF.

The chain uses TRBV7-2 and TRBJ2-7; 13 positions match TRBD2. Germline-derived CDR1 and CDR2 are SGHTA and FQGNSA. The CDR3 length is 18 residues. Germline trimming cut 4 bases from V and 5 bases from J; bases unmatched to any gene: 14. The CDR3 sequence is CASSSGTSGKGRINEQYF. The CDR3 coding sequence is TGTGCCAGCAGCTCCGGGACTAGCGGGAAGGGGAGGATTAACGAGCAGTACTTC.

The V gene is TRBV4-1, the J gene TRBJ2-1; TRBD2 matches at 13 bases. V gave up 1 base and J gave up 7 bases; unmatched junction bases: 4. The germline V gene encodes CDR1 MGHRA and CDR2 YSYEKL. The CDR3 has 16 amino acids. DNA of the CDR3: TGCGCCAGCAGCCAAGTGACTAGCGGGAGGAAAAATGAGCAGTTCTTC. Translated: CASSQVTSGRKNEQFF.

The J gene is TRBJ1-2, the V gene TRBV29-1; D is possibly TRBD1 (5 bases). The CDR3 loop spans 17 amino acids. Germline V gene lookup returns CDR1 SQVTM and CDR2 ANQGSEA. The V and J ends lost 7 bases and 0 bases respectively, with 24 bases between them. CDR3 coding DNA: TGCAGCGCCGAAGGCCTTATGACAGACACCACTAACTATGGCTACACCTTC. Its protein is CSAEGLMTDTTNYGYTF.

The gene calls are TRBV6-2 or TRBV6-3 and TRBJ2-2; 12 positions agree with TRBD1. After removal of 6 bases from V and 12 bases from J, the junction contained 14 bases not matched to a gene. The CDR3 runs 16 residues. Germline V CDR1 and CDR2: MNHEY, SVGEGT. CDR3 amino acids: CASSLPPGTGGAKLFF. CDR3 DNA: TGTGCCAGCAGCCTGCCCCCCGGGACAGGGGGCGCGAAGCTGTTTTTT.

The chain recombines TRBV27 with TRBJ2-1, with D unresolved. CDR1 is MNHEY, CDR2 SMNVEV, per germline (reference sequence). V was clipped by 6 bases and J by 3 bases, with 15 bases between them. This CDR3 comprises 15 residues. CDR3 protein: CASSFAVVHYNEQFF. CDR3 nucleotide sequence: TGTGCCAGCAGCTTCGCCGTAGTTCACTACAATGAGCAGTTCTTC.

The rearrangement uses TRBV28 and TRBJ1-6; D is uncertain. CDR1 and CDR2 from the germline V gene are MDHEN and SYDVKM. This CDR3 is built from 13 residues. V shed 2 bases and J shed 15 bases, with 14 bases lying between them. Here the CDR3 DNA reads TGTGCCAGCAGTTTAGAGGAGGCAGTTCACCTCCACTTT. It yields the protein CASSLEEAVHLHF. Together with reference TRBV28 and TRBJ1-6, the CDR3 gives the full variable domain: DVKVTQSSRYLVKRTGEKVFLECVQDMDHENMFWYRQDPGLGLRLIYFSYDVKMKEKGDIPEGYSVSREKKERFSLILESASTNQTSMYLCASSLEEAVHLHFGNGTRLTVT.

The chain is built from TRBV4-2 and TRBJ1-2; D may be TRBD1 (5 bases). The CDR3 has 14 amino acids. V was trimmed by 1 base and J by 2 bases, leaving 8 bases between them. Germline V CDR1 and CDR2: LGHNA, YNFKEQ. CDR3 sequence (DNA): TGTGCCAGCAGCCAAGGTTCAGGGAACTATGGCTACACCTTC. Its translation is CASSQGSGNYGYTF.

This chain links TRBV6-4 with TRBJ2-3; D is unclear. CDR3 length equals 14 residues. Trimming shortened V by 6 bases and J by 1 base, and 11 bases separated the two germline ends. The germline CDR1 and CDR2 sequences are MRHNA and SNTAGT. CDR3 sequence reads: CASSPSSGTDTQYF. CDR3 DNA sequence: TGTGCCAGCAGCCCTTCGTCGGGCACAGATACGCAGTATTTT.

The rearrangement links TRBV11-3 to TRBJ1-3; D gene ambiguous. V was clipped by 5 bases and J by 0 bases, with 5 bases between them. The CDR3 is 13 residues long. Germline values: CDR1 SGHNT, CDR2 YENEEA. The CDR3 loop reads CASSLRSGNTIYF. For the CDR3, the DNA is TGTGCCAGCAGCCTCCGCTCTGGAAACACCATATATTTT.

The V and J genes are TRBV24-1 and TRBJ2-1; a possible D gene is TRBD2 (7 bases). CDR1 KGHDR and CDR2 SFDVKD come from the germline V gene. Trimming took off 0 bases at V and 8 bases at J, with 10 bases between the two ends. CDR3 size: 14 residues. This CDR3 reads CATSDLRGADEQFF. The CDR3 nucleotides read TGTGCCACCAGTGATTTGCGGGGGGCGGATGAGCAGTTCTTC.

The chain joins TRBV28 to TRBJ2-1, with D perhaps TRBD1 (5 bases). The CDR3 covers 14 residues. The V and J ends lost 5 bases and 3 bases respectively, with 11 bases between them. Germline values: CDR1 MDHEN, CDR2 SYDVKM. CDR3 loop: CASSPPRDYNEQFF. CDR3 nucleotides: TGTGCCAGCAGTCCCCCCAGGGACTACAATGAGCAGTTCTTC.

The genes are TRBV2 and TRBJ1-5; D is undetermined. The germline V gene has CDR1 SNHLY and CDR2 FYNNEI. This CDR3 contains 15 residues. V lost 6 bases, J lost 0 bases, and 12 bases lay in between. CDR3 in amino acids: CASSAAGNSNQPQHF. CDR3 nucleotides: TGTGCCAGCAGCGCCGCGGGGAATAGCAATCAGCCCCAGCATTTT.

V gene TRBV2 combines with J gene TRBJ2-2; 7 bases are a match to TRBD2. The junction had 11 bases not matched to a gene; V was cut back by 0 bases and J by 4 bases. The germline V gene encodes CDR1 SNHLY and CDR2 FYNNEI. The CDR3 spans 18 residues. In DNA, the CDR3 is TGTGCCAGCAGTGAAGCCTGGTGGTCTAGCGGTACCACCGGGGAGCTGTTTTTT. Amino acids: CASSEAWWSSGTTGELFF.